This T cell receptor beta chain came from a study of early T cells in non-severe SARS-CoV-2 infection (dated by TCRdb to the early 2020s). Context from the whole study: Because TCR sequencing was done on bulk RNA from unsorted whole blood, the alpha and beta chains could not be paired. Broad study findings and their caveats: Matching against VDJdb was skewed toward anti-spike CD8 responses, likely underestimated virus-specific expansions, and missed private and CD4 specificities.

The germline V gene gives CDR1 as SGHTA and CDR2 as FQGNSA. The CDR3, cysteine through phenylalanine, is 15 amino acids long. Only the CDR3 part of the read is kept: 45 bases, read in frame from the first base. V is clipped by 5 bases and J by 1 base, and the sequence between their germline boundaries is 14 bases long. This clonotype appeared many times. The antigen this receptor binds is unknown. Per-base quality was not reported, and no clone a single base away is much larger than it. The library was obtained by 5' RACE. TCRdb lists the instrument as NextSeq 500. In the TCR library protocol, unique molecular identifiers were attached to individual cDNA molecules to correct for PCR bias and sequencing error. TCR alpha and beta chains were both sequenced, and the abundances of alpha and beta sequences in each sample were closely correlated with each other. The study's processing was this. V gene, J gene and CDR3 annotation of TCR sequences was performed with Decombinator V4. TCRs were defined as expanded if a significant change between any two time points was detected under a Poisson model with p below 0.0001. Abundances of TCRs were expressed as counts per million after normalisation to the total number of TCRs sequenced in each sample. MAIT TCRs were defined by TRAV1-2 paired with TRAJ12, TRAJ20 or TRAJ33, and iNKT TCRs by TRAV10 paired with TRAJ18. VDJdb, accessed on 1 November 2021, was searched for TCRs annotated for CMV, EBV and SARS-CoV-2, and TCRs annotated for more than one antigen were excluded. TCRdb's own reprocessing of the public reads used fastp at Q25 and MiXCR and kept productive beta chains. Every CDR3 protein is listed once, alongside the most common genes and DNA of its rows. The V and J calls come from TCRdb's annotation, not from the publication. For this sample the table gives about 32,000 distinct CDR3 sequences, of which more than 4% were detected only once. More than 5% of the sample is held by the ten biggest clonotypes.

The study was a case-control design nested within a healthcare worker cohort in London, UK, with weekly nasopharyngeal swab PCR tests and blood sampling. Healthcare workers were enrolled in the week of the UK lockdown, from 23 to 31 March 2020, and were followed every week for up to about 16 weeks. This TCR was recovered from an adult who was a healthcare worker with PCR-confirmed SARS-CoV-2 infection or an uninfected control (not recorded which). The chain is made from TRBV7-2 and TRBJ2-5; a weak D assignment points to TRBD1 (5 bases agree). Sequencing was carried out using whole blood. The DNA is as follows: TGTGCCAGCAGCCAAGGCGTGGGGCGCCAAGAGACCCAGTACTTC. Its protein is CASSQGVGRQETQYF.